This TCR beta chain was recorded in a study of brain T cells in children with intractable seizures. The CDR3 spans 16 residues. V was shortened by 0 bases and J by 1 base, with 13 bases between the two germline ends. Per the germline V gene, CDR1 is SGHRS and CDR2 is YFSETQ. Of note for this clone: Its antigen is undetermined.

Assay used: immunoSEQ multiplex PCR; TCRdb lists only in-frame clones, some missing. The sample carries approximately 330,000 clones, 93% recorded once. Specified time point: blood from clinic visit 5 months post-surgery; TSC patient then seizure free. Study results and caveats: Absence of clones before surgery may stem from lower sequencing depth.

The rearrangement uses TRBV5-1 and TRBJ1-1, with D uncertain. The TCR sequence derives from a boy under two years old with tuberous sclerosis and intractable seizures. The starting material was peripheral blood, obtained about 5 months after surgery. The CDR3 loop is CASSLAISLTNTEAFF. The CDR3 region has the DNA TGCGCCAGCAGCTTGGCCATTTCGTTGACGAACACTGAAGCTTTCTTT.